This T cell receptor (beta chain) was documented in a study of cytomegalovirus exposure and HLA in healthy donors. This CDR3 spans 14 amino acids. The V and J ends lost 7 bases and 3 bases, in that order; junction bases with no gene match: 5. CDR1 SGDLS and CDR2 YYNGEE come from the germline V gene. The primer mix had 60 Vbeta and 13 Jbeta primers. This table comes from immunoSEQ multiplex PCR, and its TCRdb copy is limited to in-frame clones, with some not included. The table shows about 84,000 clones, with about 90% occurring only once. The receptor comes from a man aged 18-30 years in good health and CMV-seronegative. This chain uses TRBV9 with TRBJ1-4; 8 bases line up with TRBD1. Material: PBMCs. The CDR3 bases are TGTGCCAGCGGCACGACAGGGGCTAATGAAAAACTGTTTTTT. Amino acids: CASGTTGANEKLFF.